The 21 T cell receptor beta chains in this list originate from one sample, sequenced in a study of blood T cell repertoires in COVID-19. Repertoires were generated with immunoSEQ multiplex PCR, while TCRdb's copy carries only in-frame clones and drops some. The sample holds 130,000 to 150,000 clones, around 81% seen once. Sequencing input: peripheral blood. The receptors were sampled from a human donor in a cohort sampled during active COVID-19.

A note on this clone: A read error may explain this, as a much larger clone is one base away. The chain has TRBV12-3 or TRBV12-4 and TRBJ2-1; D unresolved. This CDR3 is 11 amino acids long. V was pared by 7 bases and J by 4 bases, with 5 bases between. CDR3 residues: CASTNYNEQFF. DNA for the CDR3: TGTGCCAGCACAAATTACAATGAGCAGTTCTTC.

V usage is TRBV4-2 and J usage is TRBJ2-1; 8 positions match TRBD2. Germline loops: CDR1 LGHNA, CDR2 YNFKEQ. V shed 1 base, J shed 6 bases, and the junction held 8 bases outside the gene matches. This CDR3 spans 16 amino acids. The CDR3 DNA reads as TGTGCCAGCAGCCAAGCAGAGCGGGAGTCCCGCAATGAGCAGTTCTTC. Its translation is CASSQAERESRNEQFF.

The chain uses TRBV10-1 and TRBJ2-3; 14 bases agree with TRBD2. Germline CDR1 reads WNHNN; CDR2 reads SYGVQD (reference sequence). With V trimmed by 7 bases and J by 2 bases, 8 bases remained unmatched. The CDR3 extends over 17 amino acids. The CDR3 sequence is CASNRTSGRPSTDTQYF. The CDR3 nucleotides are TGCGCCAGCAACCGGACTAGCGGGAGGCCCTCCACAGATACGCAGTATTTT.

Here the CDR3 reads CASRRDRGETQYF. CDR3 nucleotide sequence: TGTGCCAGTCGCCGGGACAGGGGAGAGACCCAGTACTTC. The genes are TRBV19 and TRBJ2-5; 10 bases align to TRBD1. The V and J ends lost 8 bases and 4 bases, in that order; junction bases with no gene match: 4. CDR1 is LNHDA and CDR2 is SQIVND in the germline V gene (reference sequence). The CDR3 has 13 residues.

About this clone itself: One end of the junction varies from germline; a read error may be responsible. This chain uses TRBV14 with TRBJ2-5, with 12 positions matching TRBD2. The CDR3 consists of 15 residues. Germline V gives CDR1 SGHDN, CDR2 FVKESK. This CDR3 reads CASSGLAGTQGTQYF. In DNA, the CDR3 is TGTGCCAGCAGCGGACTAGCGGGAACCCAAGGGACCCAGTACTTC. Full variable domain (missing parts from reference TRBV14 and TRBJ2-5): EAGVTQFPSHSVIEKGQTVTLRCDPISGHDNLYWYRRVMGKEIKFLLHFVKESKQDESGMPNNRFLAERTGGTYSTLKVQPAELEDSGVYFCASSGLAGTQGTQYFGPGTRLLVL.

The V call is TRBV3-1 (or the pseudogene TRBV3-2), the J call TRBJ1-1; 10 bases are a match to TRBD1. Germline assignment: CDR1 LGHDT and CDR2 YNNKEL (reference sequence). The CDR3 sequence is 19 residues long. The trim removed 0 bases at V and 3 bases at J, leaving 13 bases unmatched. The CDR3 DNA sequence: TGTGCCAGCAGCCAAGATCCTCGACAGGGGGCGTGGGGGGACACTGAAGCTTTCTTT. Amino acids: CASSQDPRQGAWGDTEAFF.

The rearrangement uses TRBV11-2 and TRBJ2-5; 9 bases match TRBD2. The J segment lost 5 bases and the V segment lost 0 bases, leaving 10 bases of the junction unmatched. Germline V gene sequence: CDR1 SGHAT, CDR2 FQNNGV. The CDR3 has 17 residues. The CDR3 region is CASSLEAGGRATETQYF. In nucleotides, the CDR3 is TGTGCCAGCAGCTTAGAAGCGGGCGGGAGGGCCACGGAGACCCAGTACTTC.

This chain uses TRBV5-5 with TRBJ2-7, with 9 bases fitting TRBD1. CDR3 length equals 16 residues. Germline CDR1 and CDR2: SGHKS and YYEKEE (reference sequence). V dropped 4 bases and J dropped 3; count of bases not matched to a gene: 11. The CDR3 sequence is CASSRIQGQGNYEQYF. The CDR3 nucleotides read TGTGCCAGCAGCCGAATTCAGGGACAGGGAAACTACGAGCAGTACTTC.

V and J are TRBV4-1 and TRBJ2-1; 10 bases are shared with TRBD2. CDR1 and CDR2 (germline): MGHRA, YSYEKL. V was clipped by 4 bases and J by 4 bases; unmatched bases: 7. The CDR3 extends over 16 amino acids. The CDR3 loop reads CASSLREAGGYNEQFF. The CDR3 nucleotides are TGCGCCAGCAGCCTCCGCGAAGCGGGAGGGTACAATGAGCAGTTCTTC.

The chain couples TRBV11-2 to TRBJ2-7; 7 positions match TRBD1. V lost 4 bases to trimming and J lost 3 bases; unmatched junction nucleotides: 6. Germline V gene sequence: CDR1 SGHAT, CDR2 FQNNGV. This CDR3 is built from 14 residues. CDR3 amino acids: CASSYGQVNYEQYF. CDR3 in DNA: TGTGCCAGCAGCTATGGACAGGTGAACTACGAGCAGTACTTC.

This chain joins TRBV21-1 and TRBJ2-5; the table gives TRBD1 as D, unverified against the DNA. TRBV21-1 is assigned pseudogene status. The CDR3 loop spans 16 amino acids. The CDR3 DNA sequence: TGTGCCAGCAGCAAAGTTCGGGACAGGTACCAAGAGACCCAGTACTTC. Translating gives CASSKVRDRYQETQYF.

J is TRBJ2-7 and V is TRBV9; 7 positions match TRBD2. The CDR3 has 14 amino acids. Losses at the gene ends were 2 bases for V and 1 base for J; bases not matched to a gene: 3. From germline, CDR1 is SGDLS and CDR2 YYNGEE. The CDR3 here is CASSVGLGSYEQYF. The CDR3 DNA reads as TGTGCCAGCAGCGTTGGACTAGGATCCTACGAGCAGTACTTC.

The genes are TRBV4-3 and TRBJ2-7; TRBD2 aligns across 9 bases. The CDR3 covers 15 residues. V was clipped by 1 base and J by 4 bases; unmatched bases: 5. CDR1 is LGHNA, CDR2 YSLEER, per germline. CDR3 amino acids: CASSQVGSGRYEQYF. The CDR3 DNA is TGCGCCAGCAGCCAAGTGGGTAGCGGGAGATACGAGCAGTACTTC.

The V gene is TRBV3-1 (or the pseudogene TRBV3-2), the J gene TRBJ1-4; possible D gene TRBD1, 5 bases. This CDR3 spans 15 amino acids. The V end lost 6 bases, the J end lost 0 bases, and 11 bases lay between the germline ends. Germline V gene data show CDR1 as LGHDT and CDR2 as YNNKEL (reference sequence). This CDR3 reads CASSRAGTTNEKLFF. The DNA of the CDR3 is TGTGCCAGCAGTCGAGCAGGGACAACTAATGAAAAACTGTTTTTT.

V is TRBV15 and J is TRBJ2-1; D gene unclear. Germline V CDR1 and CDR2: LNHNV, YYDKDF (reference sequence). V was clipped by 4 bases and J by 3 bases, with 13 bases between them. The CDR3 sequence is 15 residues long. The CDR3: CATSTRSFLYNEQFF. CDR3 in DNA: TGTGCCACCAGCACCCGGTCATTCCTCTACAATGAGCAGTTCTTC.

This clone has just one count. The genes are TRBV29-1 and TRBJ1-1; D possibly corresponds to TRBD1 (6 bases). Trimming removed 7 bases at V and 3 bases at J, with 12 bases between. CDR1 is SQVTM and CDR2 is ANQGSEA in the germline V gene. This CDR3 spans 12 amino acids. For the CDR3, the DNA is TGCAGCGCCACGGACAGTTACACTGAAGCTTTCTTT. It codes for CSATDSYTEAFF.

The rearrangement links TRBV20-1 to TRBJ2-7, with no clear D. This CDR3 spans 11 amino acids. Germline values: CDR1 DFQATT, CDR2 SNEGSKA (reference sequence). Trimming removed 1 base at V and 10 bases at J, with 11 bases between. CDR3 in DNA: TGCAGTGCTAGAGTGCGGCATGGACAGTACTTC. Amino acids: CSARVRHGQYF.

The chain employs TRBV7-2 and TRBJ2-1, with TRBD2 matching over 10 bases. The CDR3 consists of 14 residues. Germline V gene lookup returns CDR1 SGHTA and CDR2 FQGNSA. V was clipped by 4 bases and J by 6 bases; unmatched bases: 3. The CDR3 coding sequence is TGTGCCAGCAGCTCGCAGCGGGAGGGCAATGAGCAGTTCTTC. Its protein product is CASSSQREGNEQFF.

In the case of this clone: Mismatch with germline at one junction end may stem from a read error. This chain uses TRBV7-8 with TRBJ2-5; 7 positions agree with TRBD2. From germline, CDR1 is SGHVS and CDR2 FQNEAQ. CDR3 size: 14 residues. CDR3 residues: CASSLVGAGENQYF. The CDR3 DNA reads TGTGCCAGCAGCTTAGTGGGTGCGGGAGAGAACCAGTACTTC.

The CDR3 sequence: CASSSWDTYGYTF. The CDR3 DNA reads TGTGCCAGCAGCTCATGGGACACCTATGGCTACACCTTC. V usage is TRBV7-3 and J usage is TRBJ1-2; perhaps TRBD1 as D (6 bases). This CDR3 contains 13 residues. Trimming cost V 4 bases and J 4 bases, with 10 bases left between them. Germline V CDR1 and CDR2: SGHTA, FQGTGA. Filled out from reference TRBV7-3 and TRBJ1-2, the complete variable domain reads GAGVSQTPSNKVTEKGKYVELRCDPISGHTALYWYRQSLGQGPEFLIYFQGTGAADDSGLPNDRFFAVRPEGSVSTLKIQRTERGDSAVYLCASSSWDTYGYTFGSGTRLTVV.

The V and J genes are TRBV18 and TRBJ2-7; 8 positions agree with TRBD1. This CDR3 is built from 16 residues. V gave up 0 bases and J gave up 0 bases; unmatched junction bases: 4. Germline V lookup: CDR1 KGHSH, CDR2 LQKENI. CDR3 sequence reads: CASSPPDRASSYEQYF. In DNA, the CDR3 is TGTGCCAGCTCACCACCGGACAGGGCAAGCTCCTACGAGCAGTACTTC.